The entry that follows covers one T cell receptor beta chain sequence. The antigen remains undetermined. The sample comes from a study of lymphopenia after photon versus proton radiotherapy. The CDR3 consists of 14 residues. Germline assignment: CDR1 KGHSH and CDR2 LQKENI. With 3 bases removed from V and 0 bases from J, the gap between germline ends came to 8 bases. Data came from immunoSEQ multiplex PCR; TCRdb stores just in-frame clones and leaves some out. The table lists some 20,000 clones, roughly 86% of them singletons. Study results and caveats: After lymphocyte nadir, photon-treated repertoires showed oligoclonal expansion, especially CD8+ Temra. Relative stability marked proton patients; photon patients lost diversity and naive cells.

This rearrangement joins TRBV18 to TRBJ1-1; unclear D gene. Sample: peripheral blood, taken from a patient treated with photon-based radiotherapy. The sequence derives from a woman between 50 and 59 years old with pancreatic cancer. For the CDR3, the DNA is TGTGCCAGCTCACCCATGCAATTGAACACTGAAGCTTTCTTT. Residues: CASSPMQLNTEAFF.